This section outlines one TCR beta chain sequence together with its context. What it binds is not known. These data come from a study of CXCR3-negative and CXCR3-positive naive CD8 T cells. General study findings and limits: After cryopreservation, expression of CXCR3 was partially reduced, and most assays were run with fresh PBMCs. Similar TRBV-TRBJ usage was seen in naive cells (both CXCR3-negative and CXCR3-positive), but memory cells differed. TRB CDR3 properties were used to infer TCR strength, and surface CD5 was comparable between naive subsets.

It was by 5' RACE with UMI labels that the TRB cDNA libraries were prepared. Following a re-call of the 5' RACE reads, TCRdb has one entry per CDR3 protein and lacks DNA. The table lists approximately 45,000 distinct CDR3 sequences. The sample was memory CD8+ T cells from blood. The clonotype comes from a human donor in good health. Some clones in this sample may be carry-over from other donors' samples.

The CDR3 region is CASGASIGTGNLDTQYF. The rearrangement links TRBV12-5 to TRBJ2-3; TCRdb's assignment of TRBD1 cannot be checked, as there is no DNA. Germline V CDR1 and CDR2: LGHNT, FRNRAP. This CDR3 has 17 amino acids.